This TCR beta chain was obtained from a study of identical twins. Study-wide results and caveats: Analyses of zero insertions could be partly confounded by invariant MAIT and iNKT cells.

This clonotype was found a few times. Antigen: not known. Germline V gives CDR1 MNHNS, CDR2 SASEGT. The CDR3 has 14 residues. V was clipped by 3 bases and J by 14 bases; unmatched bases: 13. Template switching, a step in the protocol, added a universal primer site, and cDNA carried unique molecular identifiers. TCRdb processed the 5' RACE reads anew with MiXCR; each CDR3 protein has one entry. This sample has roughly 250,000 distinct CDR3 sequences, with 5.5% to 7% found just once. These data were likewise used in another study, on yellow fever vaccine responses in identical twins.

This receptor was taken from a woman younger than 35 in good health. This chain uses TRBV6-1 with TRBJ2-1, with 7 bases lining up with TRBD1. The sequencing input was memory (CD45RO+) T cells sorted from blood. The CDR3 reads CASSDRGFTPWEFF. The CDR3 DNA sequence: TGTGCCAGCAGTGACAGGGGGTTTACCCCTTGGGAGTTCTTC.